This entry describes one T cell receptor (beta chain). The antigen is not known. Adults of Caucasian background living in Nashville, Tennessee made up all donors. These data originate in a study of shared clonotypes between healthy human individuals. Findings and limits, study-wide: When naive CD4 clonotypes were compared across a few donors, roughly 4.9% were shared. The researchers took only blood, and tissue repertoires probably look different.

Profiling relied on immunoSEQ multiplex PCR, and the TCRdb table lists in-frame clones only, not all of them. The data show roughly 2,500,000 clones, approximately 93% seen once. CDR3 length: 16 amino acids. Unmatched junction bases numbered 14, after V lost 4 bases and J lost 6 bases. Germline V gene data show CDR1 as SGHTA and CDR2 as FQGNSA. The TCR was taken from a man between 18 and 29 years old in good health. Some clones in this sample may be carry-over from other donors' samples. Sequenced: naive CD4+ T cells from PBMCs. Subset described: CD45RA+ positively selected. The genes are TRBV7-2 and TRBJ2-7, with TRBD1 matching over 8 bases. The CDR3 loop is CASSYQGARWGGEQYF. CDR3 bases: TGTGCCAGCAGCTACCAGGGGGCTCGCTGGGGCGGCGAGCAGTACTTC.